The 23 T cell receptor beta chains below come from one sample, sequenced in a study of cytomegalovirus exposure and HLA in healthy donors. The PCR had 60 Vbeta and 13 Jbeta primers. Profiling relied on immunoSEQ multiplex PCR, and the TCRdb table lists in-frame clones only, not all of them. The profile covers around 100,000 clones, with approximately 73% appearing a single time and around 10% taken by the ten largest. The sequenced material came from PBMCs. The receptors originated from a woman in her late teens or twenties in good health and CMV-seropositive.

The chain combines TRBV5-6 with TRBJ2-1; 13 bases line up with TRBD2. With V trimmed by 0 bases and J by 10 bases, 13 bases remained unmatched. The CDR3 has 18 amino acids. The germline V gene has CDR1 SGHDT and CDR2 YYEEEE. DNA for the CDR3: TGTGCCAGCAGCTTGGCTCGCGCCGGGACTAGCGGGGCAACCGAGCAGTTCTTC. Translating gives CASSLARAGTSGATEQFF.

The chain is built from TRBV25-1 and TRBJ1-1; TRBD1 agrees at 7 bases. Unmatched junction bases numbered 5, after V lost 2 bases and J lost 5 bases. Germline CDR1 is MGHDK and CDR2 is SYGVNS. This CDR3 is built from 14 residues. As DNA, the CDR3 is TGTGCCAGCAGTGAAAGGGGGCGCAATACTGAAGCTTTCTTT. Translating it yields CASSERGRNTEAFF.

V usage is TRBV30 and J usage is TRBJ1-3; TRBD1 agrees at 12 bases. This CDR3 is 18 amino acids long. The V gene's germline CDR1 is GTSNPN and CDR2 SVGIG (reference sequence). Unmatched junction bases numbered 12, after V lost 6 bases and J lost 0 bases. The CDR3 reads CACSRWDRGLNSGNTIYF. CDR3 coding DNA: TGTGCCTGTTCGAGATGGGACAGGGGGCTCAACTCTGGAAACACCATATATTTT.

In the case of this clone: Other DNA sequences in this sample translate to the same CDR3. As DNA, the CDR3 is TGTGCCAGCAGCCCTCTAGGAGGTCCGGGCCACGAGCAGTACTTC. This sequence encodes CASSPLGGPGHEQYF. The chain has TRBV7-4 and TRBJ2-7; possible D gene TRBD2, 5 bases. V lost 5 bases, J lost 5 bases, and 19 bases lay in between. The CDR3 loop spans 15 amino acids. Germline V gene sequence: CDR1 SGHVT, CDR2 SQSDAQ.

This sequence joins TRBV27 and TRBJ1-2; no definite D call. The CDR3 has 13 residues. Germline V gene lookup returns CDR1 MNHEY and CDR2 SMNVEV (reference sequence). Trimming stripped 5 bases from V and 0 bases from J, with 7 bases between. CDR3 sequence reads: CASSTVANYGYTF. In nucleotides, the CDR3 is TGTGCCAGCAGTACAGTAGCTAACTATGGCTACACCTTC.

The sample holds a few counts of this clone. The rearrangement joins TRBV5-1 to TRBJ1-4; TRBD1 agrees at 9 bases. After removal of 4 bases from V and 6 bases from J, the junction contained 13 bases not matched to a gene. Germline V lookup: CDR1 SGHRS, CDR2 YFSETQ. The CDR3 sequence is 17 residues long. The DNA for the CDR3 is TGCGCCAGCAGCCTGAAGGTAGCGGGACAGGGATATGAAAAACTGTTTTTT. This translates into CASSLKVAGQGYEKLFF.

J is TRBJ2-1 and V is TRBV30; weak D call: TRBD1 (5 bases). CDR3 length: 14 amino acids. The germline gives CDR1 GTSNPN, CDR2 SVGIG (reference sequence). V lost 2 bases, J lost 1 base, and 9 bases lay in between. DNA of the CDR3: TGTGCCTGGAGTATGGGGCAATCCTACAATGAGCAGTTCTTC. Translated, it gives CAWSMGQSYNEQFF. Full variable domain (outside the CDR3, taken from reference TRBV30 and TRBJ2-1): SQTIHQWPATLVQPVGSPLSLECTVEGTSNPNLYWYRQAAGRGLQLLFYSVGIGQISSEVPQNLSASRPQDRQFILSSKKLLLSDSGFYLCAWSMGQSYNEQFFGPGTRLTVL.

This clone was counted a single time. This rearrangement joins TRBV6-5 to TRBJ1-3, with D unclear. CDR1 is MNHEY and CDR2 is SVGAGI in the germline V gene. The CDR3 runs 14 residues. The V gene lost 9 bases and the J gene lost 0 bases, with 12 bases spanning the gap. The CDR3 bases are TGTGCCAGTCTGGCTCTTTACTCTGGAAACACCATATATTTT. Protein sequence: CASLALYSGNTIYF.

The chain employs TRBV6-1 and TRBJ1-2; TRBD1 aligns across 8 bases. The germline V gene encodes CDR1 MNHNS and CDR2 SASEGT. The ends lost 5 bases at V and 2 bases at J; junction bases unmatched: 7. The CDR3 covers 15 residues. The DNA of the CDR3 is TGTGCCAGCAGTCGTGGACAGGGCGTGAACTATGGCTACACCTTC. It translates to CASSRGQGVNYGYTF.

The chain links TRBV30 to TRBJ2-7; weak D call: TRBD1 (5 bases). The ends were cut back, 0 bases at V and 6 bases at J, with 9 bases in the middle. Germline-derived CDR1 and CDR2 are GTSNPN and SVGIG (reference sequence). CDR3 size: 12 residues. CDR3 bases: TGTGCCTGGAGTGTACAGACAGCCGAGCAGTACTTC. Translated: CAWSVQTAEQYF.

The CDR3 protein is CATGSHYEQYF. CDR3 coding DNA: TGTGCTACAGGTTCCCACTACGAGCAGTACTTC. The chain links TRBV19 to TRBJ2-7; a weak D match, TRBD1 (5 bases). Germline lookup yields CDR1 LNHDA and CDR2 SQIVND (reference sequence). The CDR3 has 11 amino acids.

CDR3 in DNA: TGCGCCAGCAGCCAAGATCTAGGGGCCGGGGAGCTGTTTTTT. Translating it yields CASSQDLGAGELFF. The chain links TRBV4-1 to TRBJ2-2, with a possible D match to TRBD1 (5 bases). With 0 bases removed from V and 6 bases from J, the gap between germline ends came to 8 bases. Germline CDR1 is MGHRA and CDR2 is YSYEKL. The CDR3 sequence is 14 residues long.

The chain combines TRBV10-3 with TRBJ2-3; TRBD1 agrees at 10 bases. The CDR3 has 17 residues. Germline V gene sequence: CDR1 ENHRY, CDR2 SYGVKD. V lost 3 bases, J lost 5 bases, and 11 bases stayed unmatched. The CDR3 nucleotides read TGTGCCATCAGTGAACTAAGAGGACAGGGGGTTAAAGATACGCAGTATTTT. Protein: CAISELRGQGVKDTQYF.

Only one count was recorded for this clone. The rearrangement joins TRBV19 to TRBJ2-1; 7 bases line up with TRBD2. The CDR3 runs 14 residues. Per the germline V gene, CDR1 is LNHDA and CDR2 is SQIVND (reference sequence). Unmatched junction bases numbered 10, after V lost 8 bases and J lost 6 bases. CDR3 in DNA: TGTGCCAGTTCTTGGGGGACTACCAGCAATGAGCAGTTCTTC. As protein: CASSWGTTSNEQFF.

The CDR3 bases are TGTGCCAGCAGCCTCCTACCGGGGGGGACTTACGAGCAGTACTTC. The encoded protein is CASSLLPGGTYEQYF. The chain uses TRBV14 and TRBJ2-7; TRBD2 matches at 8 bases. Germline-derived CDR1 and CDR2 are SGHDN and FVKESK. The length of the CDR3 is 15 residues. V shed 4 bases and J 4 bases; nucleotides not matched to a gene: 9.

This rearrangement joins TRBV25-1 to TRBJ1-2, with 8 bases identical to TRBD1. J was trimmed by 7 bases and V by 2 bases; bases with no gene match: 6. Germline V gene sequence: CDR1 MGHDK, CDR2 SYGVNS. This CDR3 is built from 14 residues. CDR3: CASSEPDRDSGYTF. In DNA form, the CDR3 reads TGTGCCAGCAGTGAACCGGACAGGGACTCTGGCTACACCTTC.

The CDR3 DNA reads TGTGCCAGCAGCCCAGGCCGGACAGCTAGCACAGATACGCAGTATTTT. This codes for CASSPGRTASTDTQYF. The rearrangement links TRBV27 to TRBJ2-3; tentative D call: TRBD1 (6 bases). The V end lost 6 bases, the J end lost 0 bases, and 16 bases lay between the germline ends. The CDR3 is made up of 16 amino acids. Germline loops: CDR1 MNHEY, CDR2 SMNVEV (reference sequence).

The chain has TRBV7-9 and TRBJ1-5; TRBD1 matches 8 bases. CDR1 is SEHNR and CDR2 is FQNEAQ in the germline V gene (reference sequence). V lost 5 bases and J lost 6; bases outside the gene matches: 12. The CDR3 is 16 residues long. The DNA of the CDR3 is TGTGCCAGCAGCGCCGGACAGGGTTTCGGACGTCAGCCCCAGCATTTT. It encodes CASSAGQGFGRQPQHF.

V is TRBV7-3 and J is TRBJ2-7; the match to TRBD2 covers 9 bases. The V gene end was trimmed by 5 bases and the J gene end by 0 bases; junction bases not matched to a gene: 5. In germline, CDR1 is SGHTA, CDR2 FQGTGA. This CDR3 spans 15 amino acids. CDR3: CASSPIAGASYEQYF. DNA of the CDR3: TGTGCCAGCAGCCCGATAGCGGGGGCCTCCTACGAGCAGTACTTC.

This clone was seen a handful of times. CDR3 in DNA: TGTGCCAGCAGCTTAGGCGGACTAGCGGGGAACACCGGGGAGCTGTTTTTT. Translation gives CASSLGGLAGNTGELFF. This rearrangement joins TRBV13 to TRBJ2-2; 11 bases are a match to TRBD2. Germline V gene lookup returns CDR1 PRHDT and CDR2 FYEKMQ (reference sequence). This CDR3 has 17 amino acids. J lost 1 base, V lost 0 bases, and 1 base had no gene match.

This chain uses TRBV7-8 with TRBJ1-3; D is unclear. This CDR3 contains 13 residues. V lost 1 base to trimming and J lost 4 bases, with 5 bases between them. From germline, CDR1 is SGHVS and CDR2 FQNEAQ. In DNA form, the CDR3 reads TGTGCCAGCAGCTTAGTGGAGGGAAACACCATATATTTT. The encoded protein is CASSLVEGNTIYF. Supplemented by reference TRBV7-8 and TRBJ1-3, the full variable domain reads GAGVSQSPRYKVAKRGQDVALRCDPISGHVSLFWYQQALGQGPEFLTYFQNEAQLDKSGLPSDRFFAERPEGSVSTLKIQRTQQEDSAVYLCASSLVEGNTIYFGEGSWLTVV.

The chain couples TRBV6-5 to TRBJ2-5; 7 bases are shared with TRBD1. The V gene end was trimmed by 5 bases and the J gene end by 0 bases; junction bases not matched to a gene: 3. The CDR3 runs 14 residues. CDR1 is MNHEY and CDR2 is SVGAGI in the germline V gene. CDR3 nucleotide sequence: TGTGCCAGCAGTGAGGGACAGTACCAAGAGACCCAGTACTTC. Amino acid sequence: CASSEGQYQETQYF.

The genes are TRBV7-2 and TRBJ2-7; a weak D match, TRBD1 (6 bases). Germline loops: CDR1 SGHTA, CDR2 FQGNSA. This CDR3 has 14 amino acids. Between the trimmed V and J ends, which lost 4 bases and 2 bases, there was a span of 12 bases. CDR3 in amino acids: CASSYRDGPYEQYF. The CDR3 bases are TGTGCCAGCAGCTACAGGGATGGACCCTACGAGCAGTACTTC. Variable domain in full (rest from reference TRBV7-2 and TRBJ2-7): GAGVSQSPSNKVTEKGKDVELRCDPISGHTALYWYRQSLGQGLEFLIYFQGNSAPDKSGLPSDRFSAERTGGSVSTLTIQRTQQEDSAVYLCASSYRDGPYEQYFGPGTRLTVT.